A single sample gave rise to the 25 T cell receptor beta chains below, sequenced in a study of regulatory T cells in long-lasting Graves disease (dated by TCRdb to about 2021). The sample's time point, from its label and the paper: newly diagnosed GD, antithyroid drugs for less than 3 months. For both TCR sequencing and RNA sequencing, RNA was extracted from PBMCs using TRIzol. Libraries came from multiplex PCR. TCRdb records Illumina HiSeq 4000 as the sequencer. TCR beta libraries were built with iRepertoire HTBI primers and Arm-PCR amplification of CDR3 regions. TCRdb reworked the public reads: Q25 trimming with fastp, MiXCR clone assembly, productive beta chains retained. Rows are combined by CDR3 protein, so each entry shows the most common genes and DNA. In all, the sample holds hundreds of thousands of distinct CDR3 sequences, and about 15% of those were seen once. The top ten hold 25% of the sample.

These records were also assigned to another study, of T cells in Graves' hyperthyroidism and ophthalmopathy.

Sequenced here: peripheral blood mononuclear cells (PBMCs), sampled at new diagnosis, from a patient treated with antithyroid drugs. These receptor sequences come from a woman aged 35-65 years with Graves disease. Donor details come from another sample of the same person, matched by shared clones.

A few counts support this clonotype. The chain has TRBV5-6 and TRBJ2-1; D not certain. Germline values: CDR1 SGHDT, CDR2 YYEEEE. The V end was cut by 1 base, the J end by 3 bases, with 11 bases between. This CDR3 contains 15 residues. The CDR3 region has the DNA TGTGCCAGCAGCTTGAGGACCCCCAGCTACAATGAGCAGTTCTTC. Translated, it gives CASSLRTPSYNEQFF.

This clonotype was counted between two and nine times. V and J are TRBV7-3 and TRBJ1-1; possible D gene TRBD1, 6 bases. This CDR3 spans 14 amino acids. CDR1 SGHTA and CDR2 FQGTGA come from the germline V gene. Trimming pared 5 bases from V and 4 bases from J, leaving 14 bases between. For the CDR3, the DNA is TGTGCCAGCAGCCCCCAATGGGGGGCCACTGAAGCTTTCTTT. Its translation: CASSPQWGATEAFF.

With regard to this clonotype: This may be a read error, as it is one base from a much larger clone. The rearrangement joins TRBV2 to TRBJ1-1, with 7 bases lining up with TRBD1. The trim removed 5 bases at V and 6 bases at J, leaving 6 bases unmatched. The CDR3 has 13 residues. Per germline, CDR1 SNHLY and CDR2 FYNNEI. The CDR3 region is CASSRTGVAEAFF. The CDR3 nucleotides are TGTGCCAGCAGTCGAACAGGGGTTGCTGAAGCTTTCTTT.

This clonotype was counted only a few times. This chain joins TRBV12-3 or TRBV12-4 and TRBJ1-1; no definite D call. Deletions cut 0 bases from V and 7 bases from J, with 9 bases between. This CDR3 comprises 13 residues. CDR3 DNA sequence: TGTGCCAGCAGTTTAGCAGGGAGGGATGAAGCTTTCTTT. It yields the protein CASSLAGRDEAFF.

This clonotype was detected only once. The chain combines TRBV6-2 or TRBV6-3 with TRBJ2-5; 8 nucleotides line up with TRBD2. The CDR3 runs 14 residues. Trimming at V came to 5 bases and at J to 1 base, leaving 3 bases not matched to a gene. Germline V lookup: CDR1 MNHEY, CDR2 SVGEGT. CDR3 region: CASSTSGPQETQYF. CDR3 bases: TGTGCCAGCAGTACTAGCGGCCCCCAAGAGACCCAGTACTTC.

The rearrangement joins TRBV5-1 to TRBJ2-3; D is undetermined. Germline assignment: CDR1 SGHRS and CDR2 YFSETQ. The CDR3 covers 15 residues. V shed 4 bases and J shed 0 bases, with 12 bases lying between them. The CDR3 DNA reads TGCGCCAGCAGCATAGACACGCCTAGCACAGATACGCAGTATTTT. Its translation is CASSIDTPSTDTQYF.

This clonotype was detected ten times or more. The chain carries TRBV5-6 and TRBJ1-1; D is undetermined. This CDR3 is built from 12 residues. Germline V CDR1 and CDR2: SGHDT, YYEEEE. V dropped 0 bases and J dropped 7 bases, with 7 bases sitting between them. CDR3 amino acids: CASSLEDNEAFF. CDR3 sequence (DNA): TGTGCCAGCAGCTTGGAAGACAATGAAGCTTTCTTT.

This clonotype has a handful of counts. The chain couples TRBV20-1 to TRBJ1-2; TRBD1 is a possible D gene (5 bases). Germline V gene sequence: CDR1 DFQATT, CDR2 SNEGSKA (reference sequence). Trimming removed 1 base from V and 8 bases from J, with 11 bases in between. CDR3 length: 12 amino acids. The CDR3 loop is CSARAGARGYTF. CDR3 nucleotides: TGCAGTGCTAGAGCTGGGGCCCGGGGCTACACCTTC.

The CDR3 bases are TGTGCCAGCAGCTCCAGGGGGCACGATACGCAGTATTTT. As protein: CASSSRGHDTQYF. This rearrangement joins TRBV13 to TRBJ2-3, with 8 bases identical to TRBD1. The CDR3 covers 13 residues. The ends lost 4 bases at V and 6 bases at J; junction bases unmatched: 3. CDR1 is PRHDT, CDR2 FYEKMQ, per germline (reference sequence).

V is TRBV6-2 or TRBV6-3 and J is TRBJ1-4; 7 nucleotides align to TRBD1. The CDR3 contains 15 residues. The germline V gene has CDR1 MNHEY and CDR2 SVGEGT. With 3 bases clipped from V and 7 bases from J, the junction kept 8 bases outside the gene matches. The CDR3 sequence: CASSYDRANGEKLFF. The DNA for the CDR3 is TGTGCCAGCAGTTATGACAGGGCGAACGGTGAAAAACTGTTTTTT.

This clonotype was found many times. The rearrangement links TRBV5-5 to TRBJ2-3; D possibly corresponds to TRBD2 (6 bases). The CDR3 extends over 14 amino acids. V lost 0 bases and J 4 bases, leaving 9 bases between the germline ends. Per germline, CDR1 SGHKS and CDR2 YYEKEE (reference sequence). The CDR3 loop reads CASSLEWGADTQYF. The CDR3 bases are TGTGCCAGCAGCTTGGAGTGGGGGGCAGATACGCAGTATTTT.

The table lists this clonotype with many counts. The CDR3 DNA is TGTGCCAGCAGCACAAGCAGGGGCTCTGGGGAGCTGTTTTTT. The encoded protein is CASSTSRGSGELFF. The chain joins TRBV11-2 to TRBJ2-2; D possibly corresponds to TRBD1 (6 bases). CDR1 and CDR2 (germline): SGHAT, FQNNGV. There are 14 residues in the CDR3. V was cut by 5 bases and J by 8 bases, with 15 bases left in between.

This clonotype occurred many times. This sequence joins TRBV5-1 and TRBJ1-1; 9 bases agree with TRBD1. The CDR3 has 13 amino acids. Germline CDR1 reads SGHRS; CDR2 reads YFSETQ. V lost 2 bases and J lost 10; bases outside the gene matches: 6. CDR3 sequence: CASSFGTGRGAFF. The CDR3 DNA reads TGCGCCAGCAGCTTCGGGACAGGGAGGGGAGCTTTCTTT. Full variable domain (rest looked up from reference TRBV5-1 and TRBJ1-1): KAGVTQTPRYLIKTRGQQVTLSCSPISGHRSVSWYQQTPGQGLQFLFEYFSETQRNKGNFPGRFSGRQFSNSRSEMNVSTLELGDSALYLCASSFGTGRGAFFGQGTRLTVV.

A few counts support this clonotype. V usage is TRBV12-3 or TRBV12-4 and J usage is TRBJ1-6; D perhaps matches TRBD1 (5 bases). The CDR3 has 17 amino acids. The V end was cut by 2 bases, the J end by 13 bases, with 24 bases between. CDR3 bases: TGTGCCAGCAGTTTACCCCTGTCAGGGAGGAAATCCCAGCCCCTCCACTTT. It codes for CASSLPLSGRKSQPLHF.

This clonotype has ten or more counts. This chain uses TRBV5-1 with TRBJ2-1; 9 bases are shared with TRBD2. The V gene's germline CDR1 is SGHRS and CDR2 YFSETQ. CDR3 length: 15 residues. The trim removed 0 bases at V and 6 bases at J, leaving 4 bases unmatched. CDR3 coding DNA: TGCGCCAGCAGCTTGGGGGCGGGGGGGCCCAATGAGCAGTTCTTC. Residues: CASSLGAGGPNEQFF.

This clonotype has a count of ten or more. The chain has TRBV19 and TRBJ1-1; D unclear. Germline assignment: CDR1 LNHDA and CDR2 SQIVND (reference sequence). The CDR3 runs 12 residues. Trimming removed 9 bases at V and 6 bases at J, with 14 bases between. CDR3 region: CASNLGVAEAFF. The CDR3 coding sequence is TGTGCCAGCAACCTCGGGGTAGCTGAAGCTTTCTTT. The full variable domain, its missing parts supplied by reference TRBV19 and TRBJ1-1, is DGGITQSPKYLFRKEGQNVTLSCEQNLNHDAMYWYRQDPGQGLRLIYYSQIVNDFQKGDIAEGYSVSREKKESFPLTVTSAQKNPTAFYLCASNLGVAEAFFGQGTRLTVV.

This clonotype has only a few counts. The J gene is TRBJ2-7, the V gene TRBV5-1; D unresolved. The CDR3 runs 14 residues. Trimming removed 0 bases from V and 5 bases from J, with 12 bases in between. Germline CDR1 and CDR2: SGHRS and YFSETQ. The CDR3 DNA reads TGCGCCAGCAGCTTGGGAGGCCCCGGCGACGAGCAGTACTTC. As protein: CASSLGGPGDEQYF.

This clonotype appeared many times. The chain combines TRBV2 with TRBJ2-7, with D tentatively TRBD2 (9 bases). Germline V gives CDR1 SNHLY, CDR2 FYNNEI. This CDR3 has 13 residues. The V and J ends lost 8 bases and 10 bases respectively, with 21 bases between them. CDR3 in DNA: TGTGCCAGCGCGGCGGGACTAGCAGGGGGCCAGTACTTC. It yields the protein CASAAGLAGGQYF.

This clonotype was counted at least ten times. CDR3 in amino acids: CASRRQGKGCEQYF. The CDR3 DNA follows: TGTGCCAGCAGAAGACAGGGGAAGGGGTGCGAGCAGTACTTC. The chain carries TRBV2 and TRBJ2-7; 8 positions match TRBD1. Germline V gene data show CDR1 as SNHLY and CDR2 as FYNNEI. The CDR3 extends over 14 amino acids. The V gene end was trimmed by 6 bases and the J gene end by 6 bases; junction bases not matched to a gene: 10.

The CDR3 region has the DNA TGCAGTGCTAGAGCCTCGTCAGGGTCCTATAATTCACCCCTCCACTTT. Encoded protein: CSARASSGSYNSPLHF. J is TRBJ1-6 and V is TRBV20-1, with D tentatively TRBD1 (5 bases). Germline V gives CDR1 DFQATT, CDR2 SNEGSKA (reference sequence). The CDR3 runs to 16 residues. Trimming shortened V by 1 base and J by 1 base, and 11 bases separated the two germline ends.

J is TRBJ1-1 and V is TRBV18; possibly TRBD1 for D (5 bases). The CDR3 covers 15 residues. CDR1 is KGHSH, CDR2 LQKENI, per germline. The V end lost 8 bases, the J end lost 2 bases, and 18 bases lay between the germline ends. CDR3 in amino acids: CASRKGFSDNTEAFF. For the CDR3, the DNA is TGTGCCAGCCGAAAGGGGTTCTCGGACAACACTGAAGCTTTCTTT.

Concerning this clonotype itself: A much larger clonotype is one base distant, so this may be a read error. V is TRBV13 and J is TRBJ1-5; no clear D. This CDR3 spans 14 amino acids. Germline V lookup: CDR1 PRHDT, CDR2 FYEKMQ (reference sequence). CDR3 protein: CAGSRRYSNQPQHF. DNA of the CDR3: TGTGCCGGCAGCAGGCGGTATAGCAATCAGCCCCAGCATTTT.

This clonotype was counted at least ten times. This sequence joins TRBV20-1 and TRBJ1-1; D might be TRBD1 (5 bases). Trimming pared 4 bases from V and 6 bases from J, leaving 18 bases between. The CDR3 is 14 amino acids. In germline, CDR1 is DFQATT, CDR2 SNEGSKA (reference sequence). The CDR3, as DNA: TGCAGTGCTAATTTACTGGGGAGGGGCCCTGAAGCTTTCTTT. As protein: CSANLLGRGPEAFF.

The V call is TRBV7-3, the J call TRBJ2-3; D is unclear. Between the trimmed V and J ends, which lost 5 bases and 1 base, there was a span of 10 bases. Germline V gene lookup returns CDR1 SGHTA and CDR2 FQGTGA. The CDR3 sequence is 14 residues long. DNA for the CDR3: TGTGCCAGCAGCACAAGGGTGGGCACAGATACGCAGTATTTT. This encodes CASSTRVGTDTQYF.

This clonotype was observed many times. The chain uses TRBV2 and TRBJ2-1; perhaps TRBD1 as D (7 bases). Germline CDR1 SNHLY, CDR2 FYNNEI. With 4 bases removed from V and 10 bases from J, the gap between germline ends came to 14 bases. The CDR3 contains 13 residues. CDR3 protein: CASSGQGGGEQFF. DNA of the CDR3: TGTGCCAGCAGTGGACAGGGAGGAGGCGAGCAGTTCTTC.